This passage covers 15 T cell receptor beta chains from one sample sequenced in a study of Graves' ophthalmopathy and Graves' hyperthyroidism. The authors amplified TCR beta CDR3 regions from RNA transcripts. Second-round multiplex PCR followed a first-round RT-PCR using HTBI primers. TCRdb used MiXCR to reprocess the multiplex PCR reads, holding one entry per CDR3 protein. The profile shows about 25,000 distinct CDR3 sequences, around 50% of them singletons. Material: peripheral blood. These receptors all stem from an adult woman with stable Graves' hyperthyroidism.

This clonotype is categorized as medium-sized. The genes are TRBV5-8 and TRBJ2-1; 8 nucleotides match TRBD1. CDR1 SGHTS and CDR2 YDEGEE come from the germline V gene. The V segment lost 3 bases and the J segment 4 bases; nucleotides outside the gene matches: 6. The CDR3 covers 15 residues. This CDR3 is CASSSGQGRYNEQFF. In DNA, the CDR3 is TGTGCCAGCAGCTCCGGACAGGGACGATACAATGAGCAGTTCTTC.

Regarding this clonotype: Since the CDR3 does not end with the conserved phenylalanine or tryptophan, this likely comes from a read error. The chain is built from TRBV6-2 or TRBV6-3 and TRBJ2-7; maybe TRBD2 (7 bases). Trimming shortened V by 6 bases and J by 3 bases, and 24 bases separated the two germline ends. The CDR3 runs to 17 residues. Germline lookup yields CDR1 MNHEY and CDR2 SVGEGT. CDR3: CASSNQRQRGGGYEQYY. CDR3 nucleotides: TGTGCCAGCAGCAACCAACGACAAAGGGGGGGCGGCTACGAGCAGTACTAC.

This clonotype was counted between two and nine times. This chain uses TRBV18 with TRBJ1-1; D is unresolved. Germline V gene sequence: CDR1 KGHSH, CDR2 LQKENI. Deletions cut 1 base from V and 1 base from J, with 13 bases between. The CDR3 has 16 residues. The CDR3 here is CASSPLPGGENTEAFF. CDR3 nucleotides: TGTGCCAGCTCACCACTTCCTGGCGGAGAGAACACTGAAGCTTTCTTT.

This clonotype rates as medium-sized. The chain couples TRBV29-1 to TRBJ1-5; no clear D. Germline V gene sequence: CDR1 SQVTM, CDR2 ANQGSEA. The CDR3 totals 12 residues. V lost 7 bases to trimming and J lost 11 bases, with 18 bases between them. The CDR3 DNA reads TGCAGCGGTATGACCGGATCGGCGGCCCAGCATTTT. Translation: CSGMTGSAAQHF. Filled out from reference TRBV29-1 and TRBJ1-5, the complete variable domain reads SAVISQKPSRDICQRGTSLTIQCQVDSQVTMMFWYRQQPGQSLTLIATANQGSEATYESGFVIDKFPISRPNLTFSTLTVSNMSPEDSSIYLCSGMTGSAAQHFGDGTRLSIL.

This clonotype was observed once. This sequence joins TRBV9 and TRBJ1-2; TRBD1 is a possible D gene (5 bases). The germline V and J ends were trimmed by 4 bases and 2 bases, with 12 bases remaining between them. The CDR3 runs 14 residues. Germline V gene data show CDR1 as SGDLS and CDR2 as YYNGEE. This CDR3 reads CASSLSSGNYGYTF. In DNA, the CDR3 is TGTGCCAGCAGCTTGTCTTCAGGGAACTATGGCTACACCTTC. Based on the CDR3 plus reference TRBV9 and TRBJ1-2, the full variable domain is DSGVTQTPKHLITATGQRVTLRCSPRSGDLSVYWYQQSLDQGLQFLIQYYNGEERAKGNILERFSAQQFPDLHSELNLSSLELGDSALYFCASSLSSGNYGYTFGSGTRLTVV.

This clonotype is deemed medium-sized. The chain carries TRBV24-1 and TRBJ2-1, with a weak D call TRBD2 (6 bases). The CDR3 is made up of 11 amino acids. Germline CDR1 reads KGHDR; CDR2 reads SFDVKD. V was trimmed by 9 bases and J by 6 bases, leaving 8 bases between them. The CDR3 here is CATGRGNEQFF. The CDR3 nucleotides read TGTGCCACCGGGCGGGGCAATGAGCAGTTCTTC.

For the CDR3, the DNA is TGTGCCAGCAGTGATAGACAGGGGGGCGCAGATACGCAGTATTTT. This sequence encodes CASSDRQGGADTQYF. The chain couples TRBV2 to TRBJ2-3, with 9 bases identical to TRBD1. Germline loops: CDR1 SNHLY, CDR2 FYNNEI. Trimming removed 3 bases from V and 4 bases from J; junction bases left unmatched: 5. The CDR3 has 15 residues.

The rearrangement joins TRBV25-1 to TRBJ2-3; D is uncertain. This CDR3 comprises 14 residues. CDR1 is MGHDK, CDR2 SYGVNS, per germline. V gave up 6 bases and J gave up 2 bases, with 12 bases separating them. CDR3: CASSLDSITDTQYF. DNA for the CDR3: TGTGCCAGCAGCTTAGACTCCATCACAGATACGCAGTATTTT.

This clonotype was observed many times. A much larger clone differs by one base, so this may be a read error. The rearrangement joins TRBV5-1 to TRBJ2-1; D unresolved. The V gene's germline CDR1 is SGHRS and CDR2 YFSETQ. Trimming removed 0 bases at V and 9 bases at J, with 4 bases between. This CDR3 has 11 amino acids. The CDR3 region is CASSLGGEQFF. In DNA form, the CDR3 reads TGCGCCAGCAGCTTGGGGGGTGAGCAGTTCTTC.

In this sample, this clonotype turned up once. CDR3 amino acids: CASSLAGTGGNSPLHF. CDR3 bases: TGTGCCAGCAGCTTAGCCGGGACAGGGGGGAATTCACCCCTCCACTTT. The V gene is TRBV7-9, the J gene TRBJ1-6; 11 nucleotides align to TRBD1. The CDR3 runs to 16 residues. Germline CDR1 reads SEHNR; CDR2 reads FQNEAQ (reference sequence). V gave up 0 bases and J gave up 7 bases; unmatched junction bases: 2.

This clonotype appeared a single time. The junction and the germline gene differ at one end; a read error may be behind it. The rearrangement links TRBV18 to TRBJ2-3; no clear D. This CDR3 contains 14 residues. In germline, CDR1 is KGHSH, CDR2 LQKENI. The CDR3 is CASPPLVGTDTQYF. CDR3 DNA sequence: TGTGCCAGCCCACCACTTGTTGGCACAGATACGCAGTATTTT.

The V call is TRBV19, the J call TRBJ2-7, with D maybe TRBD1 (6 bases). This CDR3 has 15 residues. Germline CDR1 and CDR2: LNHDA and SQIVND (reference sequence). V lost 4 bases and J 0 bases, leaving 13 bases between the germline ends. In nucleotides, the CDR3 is TGTGCCAGTAGTAGCCTCGGGACAATCTCCTACGAGCAGTACTTC. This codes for CASSSLGTISYEQYF.

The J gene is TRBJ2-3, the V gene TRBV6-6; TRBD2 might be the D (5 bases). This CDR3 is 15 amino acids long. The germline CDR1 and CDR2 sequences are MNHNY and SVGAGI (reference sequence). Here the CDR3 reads CTIPSLAQGTDTQYF. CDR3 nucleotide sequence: TGTACCATCCCCTCCCTAGCCCAGGGCACAGATACGCAGTATTTT.

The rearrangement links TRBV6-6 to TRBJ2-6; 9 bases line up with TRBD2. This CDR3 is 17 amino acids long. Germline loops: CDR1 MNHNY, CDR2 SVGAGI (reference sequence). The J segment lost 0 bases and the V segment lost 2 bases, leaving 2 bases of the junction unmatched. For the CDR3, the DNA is TGTGCCAGCAGTTACCTAGCGGGGAGCTCTGGGGCCAACGTCCTGACTTTC. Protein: CASSYLAGSSGANVLTF.

Written as DNA, the CDR3 is TGTGCCAGCAGCCCGATGGAGGTCCTAGCCAAAAACATTCAGTACTTC. Its translation is CASSPMEVLAKNIQYF. The chain couples TRBV5-7 to TRBJ2-4; perhaps TRBD2 as D (5 bases). TRBV5-7 is placed among ORFs of uncertain function. V was clipped by 4 bases and J by 0 bases, with 14 bases between them. This CDR3 spans 16 amino acids.